The rows below give T cell receptor beta chains drawn from one sample of a study of cytomegalovirus exposure and HLA in healthy donors. The table came from immunoSEQ multiplex PCR; TCRdb's copy has only in-frame clones and leaves some out. The sample lists under 95,000 clones, roughly 93% occurring once. The sample taken for sequencing was PBMCs. The receptors derive from a man aged 25-40 years in good health and CMV-seronegative. Each CDR3 is given with its conserved first and last residue. Fields, in order: V gene, clone size, CDR3 protein. Clone size is stated in some rows and not others, as once, few, many or a class when expanded.

>TRBV28|few
CASSYGEREQYF
>TRBV7-9|NA
CASSESWDRTPDEQYF
>TRBV5-1|NA
CASSRGQGGYNEQFF
>TRBV18|NA
CASSPGEVGYTF
>TRBV5-1|once
CASSPARQDEKLFF
>TRBV6-4|once
CASSDSYGGLSYGYTF
>TRBV12-5|NA
CASGSSGGDYNEQFF
>TRBV4-1|once
CASSQGWSGGTEDEQYF
>TRBV6-5|once
CASSGGQGLYGYTF
>TRBV28|NA
CASSSKGQGIIHGYTF
>TRBV18|NA
CASSLNSGSGNTIYF
>TRBV4-2|NA
CASSWGAGPYEQYF
>TRBV5-1|NA
CASSDRGEISGNTIYF
>TRBV7-6|NA
CASSITPGLAVSEQYF
>TRBV19|NA
CASSGQGYTEAFF
>TRBV7-9|NA
CASSLDTANYGYTF
>TRBV19|NA
CASSIDWRASKNIQYF
>TRBV29-1|NA
CSVELQGASGNTIYF
>TRBV30|NA
CAWVRSTSGGLGEQYF
>TRBV18|NA
CASSPVDRGGQPQHF
>TRBV19|NA
CASSAGQGAPTDTQYF
>TRBV7-3|NA
CASSFYTSGRRVVTQYF
>TRBV25-1|once
CASRTGGETQYF
>TRBV10-3|NA
CAIREGGDAGELFF
>TRBV5-5|NA
CASSLVLQQAYEQYF
>TRBV7-9|NA
CASSPGLAGGGETQYF
>TRBV19|NA
CASKQILNTEAFF
>TRBV7-2|NA
CASSLVASTDTQYF
>TRBV7-2|NA
CASSLESVTEQFF
>TRBV5-6|NA
CASSLWGELSSYEQYF
>TRBV5-1|once
CASSWTGIGGNEKLFF
>TRBV28|NA
CASRNRGSGYNEQFF
>TRBV19|NA
CASSISTPGRTPGGTF
>TRBV2|few
CASSEATGISYEQYF
>TRBV5-1|NA
CASSLNRGRTDTQYF
>TRBV7-3|NA
CASSSGTGFREQYF
>TRBV7-9|NA
CASSGGQDLQETQYF
>TRBV19|NA
CASSTQRGYTGELFF
>TRBV6-6|NA
CASSRGSSGGYEQYF
>TRBV4-1|NA
CASSPRTGTGITDTQYF
>TRBV18|NA
CASSPDINRDGETQYF